A single sample gave rise to the 10 T cell receptor beta chains below, sequenced in a study of shared clonotypes between healthy human individuals. TCRdb's table, derived via immunoSEQ multiplex PCR, lists solely in-frame clones and lacks some. The sample carries more than 550,000 clones, over 55% recorded once. Material for sequencing was memory CD4+ T cells sorted from blood. The subset was: CD45RA-negative fraction. These TCRs come from a woman aged 25 to 45 in good health.

This clone was found a few times. The chain carries TRBV14 and TRBJ1-3, with D possibly TRBD1 on 5 matching bases. V lost 1 base to trimming and J lost 0 bases, with 13 bases between them. There are 17 residues in the CDR3. From germline, CDR1 is SGHDN and CDR2 FVKESK. For the CDR3, the DNA is TGTGCCAGCAGCCAAGTGCGGGACGGACTCTCTGGAAACACCATATATTTT. It translates to CASSQVRDGLSGNTIYF.

The chain employs TRBV19 and TRBJ1-1, with 7 bases fitting TRBD1. V shed 4 bases and J 2 bases; nucleotides not matched to a gene: 10. Germline loops: CDR1 LNHDA, CDR2 SQIVND (reference sequence). This CDR3 is 16 amino acids long. For the CDR3, the DNA is TGTGCCAGTAGTACGCTACAGGGGTTCGTTAACACTGAAGCTTTCTTT. Translation: CASSTLQGFVNTEAFF.

This rearrangement joins TRBV25-1 to TRBJ2-1; D gene uncertain. Germline V gene sequence: CDR1 MGHDK, CDR2 SYGVNS. This CDR3 region has 11 residues. Deletions cut 6 bases from V and 10 bases from J, with 10 bases between. CDR3 bases: TGTGCCAGCAGGGGTCCGCGAGAGCAGTTCTTC. It translates to CASRGPREQFF.

Many counts were recorded for this clone. The chain employs TRBV27 and TRBJ2-2, with D hard to call. Trimming removed 1 base at V and 0 bases at J, with 9 bases between. The CDR3 runs to 16 residues. CDR1 is MNHEY, CDR2 SMNVEV, per germline (reference sequence). The CDR3: CASSLFAGSNTGELFF. CDR3 DNA: TGTGCCAGCAGTTTATTCGCTGGGTCGAACACCGGGGAGCTGTTTTTT.

The CDR3 DNA reads TGTGCCAGCAACAGGGGGCTGAACTCCTACGAGCAGTACTTC. Translation: CASNRGLNSYEQYF. The chain uses TRBV6-1 and TRBJ2-7, with 9 bases aligning to TRBD1. The CDR3 consists of 14 residues. Trimming took 7 bases from V and 0 from J; bases not matched to a gene: 4. Germline CDR1 and CDR2: MNHNS and SASEGT.

This clone occurred a few times. The chain is built from TRBV6-4 and TRBJ2-7; TRBD2 matches 9 bases. Germline loops: CDR1 MRHNA, CDR2 SNTAGT. The ends lost 3 bases at V and 0 bases at J; junction bases unmatched: 9. The CDR3 spans 17 residues. CDR3 residues: CASSEQKAGGSSYEQYF. CDR3 DNA: TGTGCCAGCAGTGAACAGAAAGCGGGAGGAAGCTCCTACGAGCAGTACTTC.

The chain recombines TRBV5-1 with TRBJ2-1, with D tentatively TRBD2 (6 bases). The V gene's germline CDR1 is SGHRS and CDR2 YFSETQ. The length of the CDR3 is 17 residues. The V and J ends lost 3 bases and 9 bases respectively, with 25 bases between them. CDR3 DNA sequence: TGCGCCAGCAGCTCCCTTTTCCAGGGCGGGGTTGAGGGTGAGCAGTTCTTC. Translating it yields CASSSLFQGGVEGEQFF.

The chain employs TRBV11-2 and TRBJ2-3; D is undetermined. CDR3 size: 15 residues. Trimming cost V 5 bases and J 1 base, with 13 bases left between them. Germline lookup yields CDR1 SGHAT and CDR2 FQNNGV. The CDR3 sequence: CASSPWVLGTDTQYF. The CDR3, as DNA: TGTGCCAGCAGCCCCTGGGTTTTGGGCACAGATACGCAGTATTTT.

The J gene is TRBJ1-3, the V gene TRBV6-1; TRBD1 is a possible D gene (5 bases). Germline V CDR1 and CDR2: MNHNS, SASEGT. V was clipped by 1 base and J by 7 bases, with 14 bases between them. CDR3 size: 15 residues. DNA of the CDR3: TGTGCCAGCAGTGAAGGATCAGGGTTCCAGAACACCATATATTTT. Encoded protein: CASSEGSGFQNTIYF.

The genes are TRBV7-9 and TRBJ1-2; D not certain. V shed 7 bases and J shed 0 bases, with 6 bases lying between them. This CDR3 region has 12 residues. Germline values: CDR1 SEHNR, CDR2 FQNEAQ (reference sequence). CDR3 region: CASNRANYGYTF. For the CDR3, the DNA is TGTGCCAGCAACCGAGCTAACTATGGCTACACCTTC.